Below, 21 T cell receptor beta chains from the same sample are listed, as sequenced in a study of OX40 agonist ivuxolimab in advanced cancers. TCRdb keeps only in-frame clones here, not all; method: immunoSEQ multiplex PCR. The profile shows around 76,000 clones, roughly 89% of them singletons. The sequencing here drew on CD4+ or CD8+ T cells sorted from blood, taken in a trial of the OX40 agonist ivuxolimab. The receptor set was obtained from an adult with an advanced solid tumor such as melanoma, head and neck, liver or kidney cancer.

The chain employs TRBV11-2 and TRBJ1-1; possibly TRBD1 for D (5 bases). CDR3 length: 14 amino acids. CDR1 is SGHAT and CDR2 is FQNNGV in the germline V gene. The germline V and J ends were trimmed by 5 bases and 6 bases, with 16 bases remaining between them. The CDR3 loop reads CASSRHGLGAEAFF. CDR3 DNA: TGTGCCAGCAGCCGTCACGGGTTGGGGGCTGAAGCTTTCTTT.

In its sample, this clone was seen once. This rearrangement joins TRBV30 to TRBJ1-2; a weak D match, TRBD1 (6 bases). This CDR3 region has 12 residues. The V and J ends lost 3 bases and 4 bases respectively, with 9 bases between them. Germline assignment: CDR1 GTSNPN and CDR2 SVGIG (reference sequence). The CDR3 loop is CAWSQGFYGYTF. CDR3 sequence (DNA): TGTGCCTGGAGCCAGGGGTTCTATGGCTACACCTTC.

This rearrangement joins TRBV7-9 to TRBJ2-5; 7 bases match TRBD2. Germline CDR1 and CDR2: SEHNR and FQNEAQ (reference sequence). J was trimmed by 4 bases and V by 2 bases; bases with no gene match: 7. The CDR3 sequence is 15 residues long. The CDR3: CASSLRNGGRETQYF. In DNA form, the CDR3 reads TGTGCCAGCAGCTTAAGAAACGGGGGGAGAGAGACCCAGTACTTC.

This chain joins TRBV5-4 and TRBJ2-4; D is unresolved. Germline V CDR1 and CDR2: SGHNT, YYREEE (reference sequence). This CDR3 has 14 amino acids. Trimming shortened V by 4 bases and J by 3 bases, and 11 bases separated the two germline ends. CDR3 region: CASSQGVGKNIQYF. The CDR3 DNA is TGTGCCAGCAGCCAAGGTGTCGGCAAAAACATTCAGTACTTC.

This clone was counted a few times. The germline gene is not matched at one end of the junction; a read error may be the cause. The chain carries TRBV7-8 and TRBJ1-6, with TRBD1 matching 7 bases. Germline CDR1 is SGHVS and CDR2 is FQNEAQ. This CDR3 has 13 amino acids. CDR3 DNA: TGTGCCAGCGGTCACAGGGGCTCCCTGAATCTCGACTTT. This translates into CASGHRGSLNLDF.

The V call is TRBV7-2, the J call TRBJ1-2; possibly TRBD1 for D (6 bases). CDR1 is SGHTA, CDR2 FQGNSA, per germline. V was clipped by 0 bases and J by 0 bases, with 8 bases between them. This CDR3 is built from 15 residues. CDR3 coding DNA: TGTGCCAGCAGCTTAGCGGAGGGGGCTAACTATGGCTACACCTTC. This encodes CASSLAEGANYGYTF.

The genes are TRBV5-6 and TRBJ2-7; the match to TRBD1 covers 8 bases. The V gene's germline CDR1 is SGHDT and CDR2 YYEEEE. Losses at the gene ends were 4 bases for V and 2 bases for J; bases not matched to a gene: 5. CDR3 length: 14 amino acids. CDR3 bases: TGTGCCAGCAGCCCCCGGGACAGGACCTACGAGCAGTACTTC. As protein: CASSPRDRTYEQYF.

This chain links TRBV6-5 with TRBJ1-5; no definite D call. Trimming took 2 bases from V and 5 from J, leaving 7 bases between them. Germline CDR1 reads MNHEY; CDR2 reads SVGAGI. The CDR3 spans 13 residues. As DNA, the CDR3 is TGTGCCAGCAGTTACGAGAGGGATCAGCCCCAGCATTTT. Protein product: CASSYERDQPQHF.

This rearrangement joins TRBV5-1 to TRBJ2-3; TRBD2 matches 8 bases. The germline V gene encodes CDR1 SGHRS and CDR2 YFSETQ. The CDR3 runs 16 residues. J was trimmed by 2 bases and V by 4 bases; bases with no gene match: 9. In DNA, the CDR3 is TGCGCCAGCAGCCCCGCGGCGGGGGGAGACACAGATACGCAGTATTTT. The encoded protein is CASSPAAGGDTDTQYF.

The chain is built from TRBV5-1 and TRBJ1-2; D is perhaps TRBD1 (6 bases). Trimming removed 4 bases from V and 7 bases from J, with 23 bases in between. Germline V CDR1 and CDR2: SGHRS, YFSETQ. This CDR3 has 16 residues. CDR3 loop: CASSAGDTGFRVGYTF. In nucleotides, the CDR3 is TGCGCCAGCAGCGCTGGGGACACCGGTTTTCGTGTTGGCTACACCTTC.

In DNA, the CDR3 is TGTGCCAGCAGTCTAGACAGAAACTATGGCTACACCTTC. Translating it yields CASSLDRNYGYTF. V and J are TRBV6-5 and TRBJ1-2; perhaps TRBD1 as D (5 bases). The V end lost 5 bases, the J end lost 2 bases, and 9 bases lay between the germline ends. The CDR3 spans 13 residues. Germline lookup yields CDR1 MNHEY and CDR2 SVGAGI.

CDR3 loop: CASSDRRDHYYEQYF. The CDR3 coding sequence is TGTGCCAGCAGTGACAGAAGGGATCATTACTACGAGCAGTACTTC. The rearrangement links TRBV6-4 to TRBJ2-5; D gene uncertain. The DNA end favors TRBJ2-7, so the J call may be wrong. Germline CDR1 is MRHNA and CDR2 is SNTAGT. CDR3 length equals 15 residues.

In nucleotides, the CDR3 is TGCGCCAGCAGCCAGGTTTTGGCAGATACGCAGTATTTT. Amino acid sequence: CASSQVLADTQYF. The chain is built from TRBV5-1 and TRBJ2-3; D uncertain. The V end lost 4 bases, the J end lost 4 bases, and 10 bases lay between the germline ends. The CDR3 is 13 residues long. Germline V gene sequence: CDR1 SGHRS, CDR2 YFSETQ.

This clone was seen once. This chain links TRBV6-1 with TRBJ2-2; TRBD1 might be the D (6 bases). V lost 7 bases and J 5 bases, leaving 11 bases between the germline ends. The CDR3 extends over 13 amino acids. Germline assignment: CDR1 MNHNS and CDR2 SASEGT. The CDR3 DNA sequence: TGTGCCAGCACTATACAGGGTACCGGGGAGCTGTTTTTT. This sequence encodes CASTIQGTGELFF.

The CDR3 loop is CASSPDRVATNTEAFF. DNA for the CDR3: TGTGCCAGCAGCCCGGACAGGGTAGCGACTAACACTGAAGCTTTCTTT. The J gene is TRBJ1-1, the V gene TRBV7-9, with 8 positions matching TRBD1. This CDR3 spans 16 amino acids. Germline loops: CDR1 SEHNR, CDR2 FQNEAQ (reference sequence). The ends lost 5 bases at V and 2 bases at J; junction bases unmatched: 10.

J is TRBJ2-2 and V is TRBV7-3; 7 bases agree with TRBD1. J lost 7 bases, V lost 1 base, and 6 bases had no gene match. Germline CDR1 is SGHTA and CDR2 is FQGTGA. The CDR3 covers 15 residues. This CDR3 reads CASSLKQGVVGELFF. The CDR3 nucleotides read TGTGCCAGCAGCTTAAAGCAGGGGGTCGTCGGGGAGCTGTTTTTT.

The V call is TRBV2, the J call TRBJ1-6; 9 bases match TRBD1. Germline CDR1 and CDR2: SNHLY and FYNNEI. V shed 6 bases, J shed 3 bases, and the junction held 6 bases outside the gene matches. CDR3 length equals 16 residues. CDR3 DNA sequence: TGTGCCAGCAGAGACAGGGGGTTGGACTATAATTCACCCCTCCACTTT. Protein sequence: CASRDRGLDYNSPLHF.

The chain carries TRBV6-4 and TRBJ1-1; 8 positions agree with TRBD1. The ends lost 6 bases at V and 1 base at J; junction bases unmatched: 4. CDR1 and CDR2 from the germline V gene are MRHNA and SNTAGT. This CDR3 is built from 14 residues. The CDR3 DNA reads as TGTGCCAGCAGAGGACAGGGTAAGAACACTGAAGCTTTCTTT. Protein sequence: CASRGQGKNTEAFF.

This chain joins TRBV9 and TRBJ2-2; D assignment may be TRBD1 or TRBD2 (5 bases each). The CDR3 has 16 residues. Germline V gives CDR1 SGDLS, CDR2 YYNGEE. The germline V and J ends were trimmed by 4 bases and 0 bases, with 13 bases remaining between them. The CDR3 sequence: CASSSRGRPNTGELFF. The DNA of the CDR3 is TGTGCCAGCAGCTCCCGGGGCAGACCGAACACCGGGGAGCTGTTTTTT.

CDR3 region: CASSLGALTDTQYF. The CDR3 DNA reads as TGTGCCAGCAGCCTCGGAGCTCTCACAGATACGCAGTATTTT. The rearrangement links TRBV11-3 to TRBJ2-3; no definite D call. The CDR3 is 14 residues long. Trimming shortened V by 5 bases and J by 2 bases, and 11 bases separated the two germline ends. In germline, CDR1 is SGHNT, CDR2 YENEEA.

The chain links TRBV6-1 to TRBJ2-7; D is undetermined. Trimming shortened V by 3 bases and J by 0 bases, and 9 bases separated the two germline ends. The CDR3 contains 14 residues. Germline V lookup: CDR1 MNHNS, CDR2 SASEGT. CDR3 DNA: TGTGCCAGCAGTGACTCGAGGAGCTCCTACGAGCAGTACTTC. Translation gives CASSDSRSSYEQYF.